This T cell receptor (beta chain) was documented in a study of response to subunit inactivated influenza vaccine. TCRdb itself ran the RT-PCR reads through MiXCR, one entry per CDR3 protein. The table includes roughly 460,000 distinct CDR3 sequences, approximately 11% detected once. Study-wide findings and caveats: Authors suggested seasonal influenza vaccinations each recruit few new T cells.

Germline V lookup: CDR1 SGHRS, CDR2 YFSETQ. The ends lost 2 bases at V and 9 bases at J; junction bases unmatched: 10. The CDR3 length is 15 residues. This clonotype was found a few times. Its antigen is unidentified. The sequences come from PBMCs from blood, collected more than 35 days after vaccination. V is TRBV5-1 and J is TRBJ2-1; 8 bases match TRBD2. This TCR came from a man between 45 and 60 years old who received an inactivated influenza vaccine. CDR3 nucleotides: TGCGCCAGCAGCTTTGTTTCTAGCGGGTCGGCTGAGCAGTTCTTC. Its translation: CASSFVSSGSAEQFF.